These 19 T cell receptor beta chains originate from one sample sequenced in a study of CD8 T cells in Susac syndrome. Reverse transcription used about 0.45 to 1 ug RNA and random hexamers. TCRdb reprocessed the immunoSEQ multiplex PCR reads with MiXCR, giving one entry per CDR3 protein. The sample lists roughly 180,000 distinct CDR3 sequences, roughly 94% seen once, with 0.1% in the top ten. Specimen: CD4+ T cells from PBMCs. The receptors come from a human donor in good health.

The chain combines TRBV24-1 with TRBJ2-3; 9 nucleotides align to TRBD1. This CDR3 is built from 12 residues. Per germline, CDR1 KGHDR and CDR2 SFDVKD. The CDR3 loop is CATRDRVDTQYF. The CDR3 DNA reads as TGTGCTACCCGGGACAGGGTGGATACGCAGTATTTT.

The chain carries TRBV4-3 and TRBJ1-1; D uncertain. V was pared by 1 base and J by 0 bases, with 6 bases between. The CDR3 extends over 14 amino acids. Germline values: CDR1 LGHNA, CDR2 YSLEER. The CDR3 DNA follows: TGCGCCAGCAGCCAAGTTGTCTTGAACACTGAAGCTTTCTTT. Protein product: CASSQVVLNTEAFF.

V gene TRBV30 combines with J gene TRBJ1-2, with D unresolved. Trimming cost V 4 bases and J 5 bases, with 8 bases left between them. This CDR3 spans 11 amino acids. In germline, CDR1 is GTSNPN, CDR2 SVGIG (reference sequence). CDR3 nucleotides: TGTGCCTGGAACCAAGGGTATGGCTACACCTTC. This encodes CAWNQGYGYTF.

This chain links TRBV9 with TRBJ2-7; 10 bases align to TRBD2. Germline CDR1 and CDR2: SGDLS and YYNGEE. J gave up 2 bases and V 4 bases, and 15 bases lay outside the gene matches. CDR3 length: 18 amino acids. CDR3 sequence: CASSSDPPSGRLAYEQYF. The DNA of the CDR3 is TGTGCCAGCAGCTCCGACCCCCCTAGCGGGAGATTAGCCTACGAGCAGTACTTC.

This rearrangement joins TRBV29-1 to TRBJ2-7, with 9 bases fitting TRBD2. The V gene's germline CDR1 is SQVTM and CDR2 ANQGSEA. The CDR3 contains 15 residues. J was trimmed by 4 bases and V by 6 bases; bases with no gene match: 13. The CDR3 loop is CSVGGGIAGAYEQYF. As DNA, the CDR3 is TGCAGCGTCGGGGGCGGCATAGCGGGGGCATACGAGCAGTACTTC.

As to this clonotype: Compared with germline, one end of the junction differs, possibly owing to a read error. J is TRBJ2-4 and V is TRBV28, with D perhaps assigned TRBD1 or TRBD2 (5 bases each). The CDR3 is 14 residues long. Per the germline V gene, CDR1 is MDHEN and CDR2 is SYDVKM. The CDR3 region has the DNA TGTACCAGCAGTCCCGGGACGCGGGAAAACATTCAGTACTTC. It translates to CTSSPGTRENIQYF.

The chain carries TRBV2 and TRBJ2-7; D is unresolved. Germline loops: CDR1 SNHLY, CDR2 FYNNEI. V lost 3 bases, J lost 1 base, and 4 bases lay in between. The CDR3 has 12 amino acids. CDR3 DNA: TGTGCCAGCAGTGACATTTCCTACGAGCAGTACTTC. Translated, it gives CASSDISYEQYF.

The chain links TRBV12-3 or TRBV12-4 to TRBJ1-5; unclear D gene. The CDR3 runs 14 residues. Between the trimmed V and J ends, which lost 4 bases and 5 bases, there was a span of 12 bases. CDR3 in amino acids: CASSSDSTDQPQHF. The CDR3 region has the DNA TGTGCCAGCAGTTCTGACTCGACGGATCAGCCCCAGCATTTT.

The gene calls are TRBV7-9 and TRBJ1-5; D gene unclear. Trimming removed 3 bases at V and 5 bases at J, with 8 bases between. This CDR3 has 13 amino acids. In germline, CDR1 is SEHNR, CDR2 FQNEAQ (reference sequence). CDR3 nucleotide sequence: TGTGCCAGCAGCTTGGACGGACATCAGCCCCAGCATTTT. Its protein is CASSLDGHQPQHF.

V gene TRBV30 combines with J gene TRBJ2-5, with D perhaps given as TRBD1 or TRBD2 (7 bases each). Per germline, CDR1 GTSNPN and CDR2 SVGIG (reference sequence). V shed 2 bases and J shed 4 bases, with 14 bases lying between them. The CDR3 is 14 residues long. The CDR3 spells CAWSQRDSTETQYF. The DNA for the CDR3 is TGTGCCTGGAGTCAGCGGGACAGTACAGAGACCCAGTACTTC.

This clonotype occurred once. This rearrangement joins TRBV3-1 to TRBJ1-2, with D possibly being TRBD1 (5 bases). The germline gives CDR1 LGHDT, CDR2 YNNKEL (reference sequence). CDR3 length: 13 amino acids. Trimming removed 6 bases at V and 2 bases at J, with 10 bases between. CDR3 amino acids: CASSSGTNYGYTF. Written as DNA, the CDR3 is TGTGCCAGCAGTTCCGGGACCAACTATGGCTACACCTTC.

This chain connects TRBV5-1 to TRBJ2-2, with 8 positions matching TRBD1. Germline lookup yields CDR1 SGHRS and CDR2 YFSETQ. The trim removed 0 bases at V and 6 bases at J, leaving 1 base unmatched. This CDR3 has 14 amino acids. The DNA of the CDR3 is TGCGCCAGCAGCTTGGGACAGGGGTCCGGGGAGCTGTTTTTT. Translation: CASSLGQGSGELFF.

The CDR3, as DNA: TGTGCCAGTGGGACTCCTAGCTCCTACGAGCAGTACTTC. It is translated as CASGTPSSYEQYF. The V call is TRBV27, the J call TRBJ2-7, with a weak D call TRBD2 (6 bases). V dropped 9 bases and J dropped 0 bases, with 12 bases sitting between them. CDR3 length equals 13 residues. Germline lookup yields CDR1 MNHEY and CDR2 SMNVEV (reference sequence).

This chain links TRBV28 with TRBJ1-5; maybe TRBD1 (5 bases). Trimming cost V 6 bases and J 10 bases, with 22 bases left between them. Germline CDR1 and CDR2: MDHEN and SYDVKM. The CDR3 totals 15 residues. The CDR3 region has the DNA TGTGCCAGCAGCCCCGAGGCGGGACGGTCAGGACCCCAGCATTTT. Protein sequence: CASSPEAGRSGPQHF.

The rearrangement uses TRBV6-5 and TRBJ1-5; no definite D call. CDR3 length equals 11 residues. Trimming cost V 8 bases and J 5 bases, with 7 bases left between them. Germline lookup yields CDR1 MNHEY and CDR2 SVGAGI. The CDR3 DNA follows: TGTGCCAGCGGGATCGATCAGCCCCAGCATTTT. Its translation: CASGIDQPQHF.

DNA of the CDR3: TGTGCCAGCAGCGCAAGCTTCTCTAGCGGGCAGCAGTACTTC. It translates to CASSASFSSGQQYF. V is TRBV9 and J is TRBJ2-7; TRBD2 matches at 8 bases. The junction had 10 bases not matched to a gene; V was cut back by 3 bases and J by 8 bases. Germline CDR1 is SGDLS and CDR2 is YYNGEE. The length of the CDR3 is 14 residues.

The chain employs TRBV29-1 and TRBJ2-3; tentative D call: TRBD1 (5 bases). CDR1 is SQVTM and CDR2 is ANQGSEA in the germline V gene. The CDR3 is 14 amino acids. V was pared by 5 bases and J by 6 bases, with 18 bases between. The CDR3 protein is CSVSPDIVGDTQYF. In DNA, the CDR3 is TGCAGCGTTTCCCCGGACATTGTCGGGGATACGCAGTATTTT.

A single count supports this clonotype. The V gene is TRBV12-5, the J gene TRBJ1-1; 7 bases fit TRBD1. Trimming at V came to 1 base and at J to 4 bases, leaving 0 bases not matched to a gene. There are 13 residues in the CDR3. Germline V gene lookup returns CDR1 LGHNT and CDR2 FRNRAP. The CDR3 sequence: CASGLDRGTEAFF. CDR3 nucleotide sequence: TGTGCTAGTGGTTTGGACAGGGGCACTGAAGCTTTCTTT.

The chain has TRBV20-1 and TRBJ1-1; a possible D gene is TRBD1 (5 bases). The ends were cut back, 6 bases at V and 11 bases at J, with 16 bases in the middle. This CDR3 spans 11 amino acids. The germline gives CDR1 DFQATT, CDR2 SNEGSKA (reference sequence). The CDR3 bases are TGCAGTGCCTTGGCCAGGGTGGGGGCTTTCTTT. The encoded protein is CSALARVGAFF.